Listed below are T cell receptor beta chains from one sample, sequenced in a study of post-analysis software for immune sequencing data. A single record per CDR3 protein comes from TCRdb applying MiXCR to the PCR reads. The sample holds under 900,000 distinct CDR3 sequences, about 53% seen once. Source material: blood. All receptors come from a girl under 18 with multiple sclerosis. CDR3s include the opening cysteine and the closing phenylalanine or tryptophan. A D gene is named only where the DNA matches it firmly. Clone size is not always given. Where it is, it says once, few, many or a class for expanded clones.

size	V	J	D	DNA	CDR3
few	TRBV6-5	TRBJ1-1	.	TGTGCCAGCAGGCCAGGCGGGGAACGAGCTTTCTTT	CASRPGGERAFF
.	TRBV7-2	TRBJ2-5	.	TGTGCCAGCAGCTTAGGGAGGCAGGGGGAGACCCAGTACTTC	CASSLGRQGETQYF
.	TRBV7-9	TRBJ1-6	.	TGTGCCAGCAGCTTACCGACCGGGGGCGGTTCACCCCTCCACTTT	CASSLPTGGGSPLHF
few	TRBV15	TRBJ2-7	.	TGTGCCACCAGCAGAGAACGAAATACCTACGAGCAGTACTTC	CATSRERNTYEQYF
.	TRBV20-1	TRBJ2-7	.	TGCAGTGCTAGTACAGGACCGAATTCCTACGAGCAGTACTTC	CSASTGPNSYEQYF
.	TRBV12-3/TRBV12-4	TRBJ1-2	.	TGTGCCAGCAGTTTGGGGACCTCCAATGGCTACACCTTC	CASSLGTSNGYTF
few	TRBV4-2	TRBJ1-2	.	TGTGCCAGCAGCCAGCTGGGCGGCGCCCGCACCTTC	CASSQLGGARTF
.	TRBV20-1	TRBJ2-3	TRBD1	TGCAGTGCCCTAGATACAGGGGGCCGCACAGATACGCAGTATTTT	CSALDTGGRTDTQYF
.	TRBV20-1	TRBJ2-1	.	TGCAGTGCTAGAGAGAAACTCAACTCCTACAATGAGCAGTTCTTC	CSAREKLNSYNEQFF
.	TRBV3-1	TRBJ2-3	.	TGTGCCAGCAGCCAAGAGTCCGAGGGAGATACGCAGTATTTT	CASSQESEGDTQYF
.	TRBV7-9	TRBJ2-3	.	TGTGCCAGCAGCGAGAGGTTTGTCGGGAGCACAGATACGCAGTATTTT	CASSERFVGSTDTQYF
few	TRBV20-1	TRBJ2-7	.	TGCAGTGCTTCACGGGCTACCTCCTACGAGCAGTACTTC	CSASRATSYEQYF
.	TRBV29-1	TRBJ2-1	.	TGCAGCGTTGTGGGGGCGTCCTACAATGAGCAGTTCTTC	CSVVGASYNEQFF
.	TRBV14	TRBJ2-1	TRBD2	TGTGCCAGCAGCCGACCGGGACTAGCGGCGCGGTGGCAGTTCTTC	CASSRPGLAARWQFF
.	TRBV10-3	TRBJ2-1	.	TGTGCCATCAGTGAGCTATTCGGGAAAAGGAATGAGCAGTTCTTC	CAISELFGKRNEQFF
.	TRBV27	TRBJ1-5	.	TGTGCCAGCAGTTTAGGGACACGAAGCAATCAGCCCCAGCATTTT	CASSLGTRSNQPQHF
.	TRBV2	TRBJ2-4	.	TGTGCCAGCAGTGAAGAGGGCGGCCCACAAGGGCAGTACTTC	CASSEEGGPQGQYF
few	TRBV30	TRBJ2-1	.	TGTGCTCAGGCCAGGGGACCTATCTCCTACAATGAGCAGTTCTTC	CAQARGPISYNEQFF
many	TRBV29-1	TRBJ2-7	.	TGCAGCGTCGGGGTAAGCTCCTACGAGCAGTACTTC	CSVGVSSYEQYF
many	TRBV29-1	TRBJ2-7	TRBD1	TGCAGCGTTGGACAGGGTTTTGGCTACGAGCAGTACTTC	CSVGQGFGYEQYF
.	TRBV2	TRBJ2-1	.	TGTGCCAGCAGTGAAAGTCAGACTTACTACAATGAGCAGTTCTTC	CASSESQTYYNEQFF
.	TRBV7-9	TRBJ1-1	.	TGTGCCAGCAGCTTAGTGGACAACATGAACACTGAAGCTTTCTTT	CASSLVDNMNTEAFF
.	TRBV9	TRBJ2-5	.	TGTGCCAGCAGCTCGACCTGGGGCCCCCCTCTTGGGACCCAGTACTTC	CASSSTWGPPLGTQYF
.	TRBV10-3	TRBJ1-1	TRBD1	TGTGCCATAGCGGGACAGCCAAACACTGAAGCTTTCTTT	CAIAGQPNTEAFF
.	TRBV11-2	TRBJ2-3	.	TGTGCCAGCAGCTTAGATCCGGGGTTTGGCACAGATACGCAGTATTTT	CASSLDPGFGTDTQYF
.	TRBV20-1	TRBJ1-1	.	TGCAGTGCTAGAGGCGACTACCGCGGAATGAACACTGAAGCTTTCTTT	CSARGDYRGMNTEAFF
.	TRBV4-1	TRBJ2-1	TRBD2	TGCGCCAGCAGCCACCCCGGGAGGGCCACTTTTCAGGATGAGCAGTTCTTC	CASSHPGRATFQDEQFF
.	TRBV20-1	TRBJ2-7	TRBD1	TGCAGTGCTAGTCGACAGGGGATCTCCTACGAGCAGTACTTC	CSASRQGISYEQYF
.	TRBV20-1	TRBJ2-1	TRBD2	TGCAGTGCTAGACCTAGCGGGAGCGGAAATGAGCAGTTCTTC	CSARPSGSGNEQFF
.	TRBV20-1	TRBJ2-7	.	TGCAGTGCTAGACTAGGGGACTACGAGCAGTACTTC	CSARLGDYEQYF
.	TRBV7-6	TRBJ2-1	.	TGTGCCAGCAGCGTCGGGGCAGTCGGGGGGCAGTTCTTC	CASSVGAVGGQFF
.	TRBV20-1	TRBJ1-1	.	TGCAGTGCTAGAAACAGCCTGAACACTGAAGCTTTCTTT	CSARNSLNTEAFF
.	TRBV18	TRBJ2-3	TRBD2	TGTGCCAGCTCACGAGGACTAGCGGGGGGCAGAGATACGCAGTATTTT	CASSRGLAGGRDTQYF
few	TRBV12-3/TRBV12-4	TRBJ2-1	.	TGTGCCAGCAGTTTCAGGATTATACGAAGTGAGCAGTTCTTC	CASSFRIIRSEQFF
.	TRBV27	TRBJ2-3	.	TGTGCCAGCAGGTCCAATACGCAGTATTTT	CASRSNTQYF
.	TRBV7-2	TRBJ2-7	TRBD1	TGTGCCAGCAGCCGCTCCCGGACAGGGTACGAGCAGTACTTC	CASSRSRTGYEQYF
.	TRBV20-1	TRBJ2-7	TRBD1	TGCAGTGCTAGAGAAACGGGACAGGGGGCCTACGAGCAGTACTTC	CSARETGQGAYEQYF
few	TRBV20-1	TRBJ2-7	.	TGCAGTGCTAGTCCCACCCAGAGGGAATGGGGCTACGAGCAGTACTTC	CSASPTQREWGYEQYF
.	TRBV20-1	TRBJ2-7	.	TGCAGTGCTCCGGACTGGCTAACCTACGAGCAGTACTTC	CSAPDWLTYEQYF
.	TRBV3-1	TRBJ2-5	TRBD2	TGTGCCAGCAGCCAAGGCCCCCTAGCGGGGGGGGTATGGCAGACCCAGTACTTC	CASSQGPLAGGVWQTQYF
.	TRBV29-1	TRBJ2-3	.	TGCAGCGTTGAAGAGGCGGTAGATACGCAGTATTTT	CSVEEAVDTQYF
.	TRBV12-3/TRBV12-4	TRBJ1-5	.	TGTGCCAGCAGTTTCCTTACAGGGAGCAATCAGCCCCAGCATTTT	CASSFLTGSNQPQHF
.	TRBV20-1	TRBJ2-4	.	TGCAGTGCTAGAGATCACTGGAACATTCAGTACTTC	CSARDHWNIQYF
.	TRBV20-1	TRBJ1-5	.	TGCAGTGCTCGGAGACCTGATCAGCCCCAGCATTTT	CSARRPDQPQHF
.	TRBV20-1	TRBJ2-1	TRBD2	TGCAGTGCTAGCGGACTAGCGGGAGGGCCCTCGAATGAGCAGTTCTTC	CSASGLAGGPSNEQFF
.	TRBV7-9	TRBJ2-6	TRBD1	TGTGCCAGCAGCGAGGGACAGGGGGTGGCCAACGTCCTGACTTTC	CASSEGQGVANVLTF
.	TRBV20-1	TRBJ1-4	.	TGCAGTGCTAGAGATCCCAGGGCAACTAATGAAAAACTGTTTTTT	CSARDPRATNEKLFF
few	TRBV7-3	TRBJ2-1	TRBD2	TGTGCCAGCAGCCGCGTGAGCGGGAGTTTCATAAATGAGCAGTTCTTC	CASSRVSGSFINEQFF
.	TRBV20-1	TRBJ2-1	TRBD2	TGCAGTGCTAGAGTGACTAGCGGGGGCAGATTCGATGAGCAGTTCTTC	CSARVTSGGRFDEQFF
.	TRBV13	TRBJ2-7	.	TGTGCCAGCAGCTTATGGTCGCAGGAAGAGCAGTACTTC	CASSLWSQEEQYF
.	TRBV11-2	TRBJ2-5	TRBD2	TGTGCCAGCAGCTCTGGACTAGCGGGAGCTCGGTACTTC	CASSSGLAGARYF
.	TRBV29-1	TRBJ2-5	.	TGCAGCGTCCCCAACCTGATCGCTCCCGGGGAGACCCAGTACTTC	CSVPNLIAPGETQYF
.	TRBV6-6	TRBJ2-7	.	TGTGCCAGCAGTTACCCAGGGGATTTCGAGCAGTACTTC	CASSYPGDFEQYF
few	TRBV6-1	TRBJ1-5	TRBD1	TGTGCCACAGGCAGGGACAGAAATCCCAATCAGCCCCAGCATTTT	CATGRDRNPNQPQHF